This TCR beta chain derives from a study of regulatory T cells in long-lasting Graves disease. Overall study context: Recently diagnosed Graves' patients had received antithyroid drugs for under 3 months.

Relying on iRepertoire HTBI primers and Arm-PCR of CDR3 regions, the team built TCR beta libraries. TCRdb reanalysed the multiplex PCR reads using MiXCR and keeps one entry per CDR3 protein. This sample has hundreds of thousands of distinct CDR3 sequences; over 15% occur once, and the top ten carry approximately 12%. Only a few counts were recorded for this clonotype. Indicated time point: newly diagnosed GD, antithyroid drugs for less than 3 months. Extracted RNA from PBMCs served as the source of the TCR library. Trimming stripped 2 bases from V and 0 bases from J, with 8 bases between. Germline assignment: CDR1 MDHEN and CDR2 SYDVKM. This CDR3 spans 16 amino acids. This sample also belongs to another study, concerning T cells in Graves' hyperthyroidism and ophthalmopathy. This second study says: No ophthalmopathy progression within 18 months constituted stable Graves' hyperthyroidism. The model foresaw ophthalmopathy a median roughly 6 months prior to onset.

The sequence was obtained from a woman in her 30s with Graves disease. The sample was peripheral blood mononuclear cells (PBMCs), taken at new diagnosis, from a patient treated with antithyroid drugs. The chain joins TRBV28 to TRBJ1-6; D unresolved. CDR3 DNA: TGTGCCAGCAGTTTAGCCATCAGCTCCTATAATTCACCCCTCCACTTT. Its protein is CASSLAISSYNSPLHF.